This section outlines one TCR beta chain sequence together with its context. Its cognate antigen is unknown. This sample was taken from a study of shared clonotypes between healthy human individuals. Study conclusions and caveats: Generally, naive subsets (rather than memory subsets) showed larger estimated richness.

The CDR3 extends over 14 amino acids. CDR1 SGDLS and CDR2 YYNGEE come from the germline V gene. The germline V and J ends were trimmed by 7 bases and 3 bases, with 17 bases remaining between them. The table came from immunoSEQ multiplex PCR; TCRdb's copy has only in-frame clones and leaves some out. Of 95,000 to 120,000 clones in the sample, about 70% were seen once. The source material was memory CD8+ T cells sorted from blood. Subset indicated: CD45RO+ cells pooled with CCR7-negative TemRA cells. This clonotype originated in a woman aged 25 to 39 in good health. The chain joins TRBV9 to TRBJ2-7, with D possibly being TRBD2 (5 bases). As DNA, the CDR3 is TGTGCCAGCGGCGAGGGCGGACGGGGCTACGAGCAGTACTTC. The encoded protein is CASGEGGRGYEQYF.